These 4 T cell receptor beta chains were sequenced from one sample in a study of beta chain features in type 1 diabetes. Regarding the study as a whole: Shorter TCRB CDR3s, moderately but significantly so, marked every one of the four CD4+ subsets in Type 1 diabetes patients.

Sequenced material consisted of expressed TCRB transcripts (all of the isolated RNA was reverse transcribed). The data were produced by immunoSEQ multiplex PCR, yet TCRdb's version contains in-frame clones alone and is incomplete. The sample has roughly 300,000 clones, over 7% seen once. No antigen is known for these receptors. Sequencing was carried out using central memory CD4+ T cells from blood. The receptor set was obtained from a man under 40 with type 1 diabetes.

This clone was seen a few times. This sequence joins TRBV9 and TRBJ2-3; 8 nucleotides align to TRBD2. The CDR3 spans 15 residues. The V and J ends lost 0 bases and 4 bases, in that order; junction bases with no gene match: 4. The germline gives CDR1 SGDLS, CDR2 YYNGEE. This CDR3 is CASSVAGGRADTQYF. In nucleotides, the CDR3 is TGTGCCAGCAGCGTAGCGGGGGGGCGGGCAGATACGCAGTATTTT.

Notes on this clone: Other nucleotide sequences in the sample specify the same CDR3. This chain uses TRBV7-2 with TRBJ2-7; D is possibly TRBD2 (5 bases). V lost 3 bases and J lost 7, with 10 bases in between. The CDR3 is made up of 12 amino acids. Germline-derived CDR1 and CDR2 are SGHTA and FQGNSA. CDR3 coding DNA: TGTGCCAGCAGCTTGACGGGGTATGAGCAGTACTTC. Amino acid sequence: CASSLTGYEQYF.

This clone was counted only a few times. The rearrangement uses TRBV5-4 and TRBJ2-3, with TRBD2 matching 7 bases. This CDR3 is built from 14 residues. V lost 2 bases and J lost 5; bases outside the gene matches: 5. From germline, CDR1 is SGHNT and CDR2 YYREEE (reference sequence). The CDR3 DNA sequence: TGTGCCAGCAGCTTTAGCGGGTCGCGAGATACGCAGTATTTT. It specifies CASSFSGSRDTQYF.

This clone showed up just a few times. The gene calls are TRBV5-1 and TRBJ2-3; the match to TRBD2 covers 10 bases. The germline CDR1 and CDR2 sequences are SGHRS and YFSETQ. CDR3 length: 17 amino acids. The V gene end was trimmed by 0 bases and the J gene end by 4 bases; junction bases not matched to a gene: 8. The CDR3 here is CASSLERSGGAPDTQYF. The CDR3 DNA sequence: TGCGCCAGCAGCTTGGAGCGAAGCGGGGGGGCGCCAGATACGCAGTATTTT.